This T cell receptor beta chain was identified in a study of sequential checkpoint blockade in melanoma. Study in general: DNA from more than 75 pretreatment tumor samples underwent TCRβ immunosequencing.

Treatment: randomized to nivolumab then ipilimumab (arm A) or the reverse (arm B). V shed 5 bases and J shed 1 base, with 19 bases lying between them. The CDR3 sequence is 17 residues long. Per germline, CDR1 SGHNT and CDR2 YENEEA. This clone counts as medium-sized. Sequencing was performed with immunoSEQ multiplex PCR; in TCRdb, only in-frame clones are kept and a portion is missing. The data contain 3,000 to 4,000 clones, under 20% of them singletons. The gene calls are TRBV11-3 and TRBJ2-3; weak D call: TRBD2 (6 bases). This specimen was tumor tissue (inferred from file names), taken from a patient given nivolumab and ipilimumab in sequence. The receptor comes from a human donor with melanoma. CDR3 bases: TGTGCCAGCAGCCGCCTTGGTGGGAGGACCCGCACAGATACGCAGTATTTT. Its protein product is CASSRLGGRTRTDTQYF.